These T cell receptor beta chains were read from a single sample in a study of blood T cell repertoires in COVID-19. Data came from immunoSEQ multiplex PCR; TCRdb stores just in-frame clones and leaves some out. Of around 63,000 clones listed, roughly 84% are singletons. The sequencing input was peripheral blood. Receptor source: a man aged 55 to 70 with COVID-19, enrolled during active disease. Both conserved end residues are part of each CDR3. D genes are given only for firm matches. Only part of the rows carry a size: once, few, many, or a class if the clone is expanded.

size	V	D	J	CDR3	DNA
-	TRBV9	TRBD1	TRBJ1-2	CASSVADGQPGGGYTF	TGTGCCAGCAGCGTAGCTGATGGGCAGCCAGGGGGTGGCTACACCTTC
-	TRBV11-2	TRBD2	TRBJ2-3	CASRTSGRVSDTQYF	TGTGCCAGCAGGACTAGCGGGAGAGTGTCAGATACGCAGTATTTT
-	TRBV10-3	-	TRBJ2-5	CAIRAAETQYF	TGTGCCATCAGGGCGGCAGAGACCCAGTACTTC
-	TRBV3-1/TRBV3-2	TRBD2	TRBJ2-7	CASSHLAGVYEQYF	TGTGCCAGCAGCCACCTAGCGGGGGTATACGAGCAGTACTTC
-	TRBV6-2/TRBV6-3	-	TRBJ2-1	CASNPAKSYNEQFF	TGTGCCAGCAACCCCGCGAAGTCCTACAATGAGCAGTTCTTC
few	TRBV7-2	-	TRBJ1-6	CASSPFGAGNSPLHF	TGTGCCAGCAGCCCGTTTGGTGCGGGAAATTCACCCCTCCACTTT
-	TRBV4-1	TRBD2	TRBJ2-1	CASRLAGGYEQFF	TGCGCCAGCAGACTAGCGGGAGGATATGAGCAGTTCTTC
-	TRBV30	TRBD2	TRBJ2-1	CAWSVGSGRAKKNNEQFF	TGTGCCTGGAGTGTAGGTAGCGGGAGGGCCAAAAAAAACAATGAGCAGTTCTTC
once	TRBV29-1	-	TRBJ2-5	CSVERSHRTKQETQYF	TGCAGCGTTGAAAGGAGCCACCGTACAAAACAAGAGACCCAGTACTTC
-	TRBV24-1	-	TRBJ1-2	CATSDPGKGWYGYTF	TGTGCCACCAGTGATCCGGGAAAGGGATGGTATGGCTACACCTTC
-	TRBV12-3/TRBV12-4	-	TRBJ1-5	CASTTMGGQPQHF	TGTGCCAGCACCACGATGGGGGGTCAGCCCCAGCATTTT
-	TRBV6-2/TRBV6-3	TRBD2	TRBJ2-3	CASSYGGGRTDTQYF	TGTGCCAGCAGTTATGGCGGGGGGCGAACAGATACGCAGTATTTT
-	TRBV6-5	-	TRBJ2-7	CASSIQGYEQYF	TGTGCCAGCAGTATACAGGGTTACGAGCAGTACTTC
-	TRBV7-9	TRBD1	TRBJ1-2	CASSATGAGGYTF	TGTGCCAGCAGCGCAACAGGGGCGGGTGGCTACACCTTC
-	TRBV28	-	TRBJ2-7	CASTRASYEQYF	TGTGCCAGCACCAGGGCCTCCTACGAGCAGTACTTC
-	TRBV29-1	TRBD2	TRBJ2-3	CSVEDRGADTQYF	TGCAGCGTTGAAGATCGGGGGGCAGATACGCAGTATTTT
-	TRBV18	TRBD1	TRBJ2-2	CASSPRGTGNTGELFF	TGTGCCAGCTCACCACGGGGGACAGGGAACACCGGGGAGCTGTTTTTT
-	TRBV7-3	-	TRBJ2-7	CASSPSTEPQQYF	TGTGCCAGCAGCCCGTCGACAGAACCCCAGCAGTACTTC
few	TRBV3-1/TRBV3-2	TRBD2	TRBJ2-7	CASSPMGGSTYEQYF	TGTGCCAGCAGCCCTATGGGCGGGAGCACCTACGAGCAGTACTTC
-	TRBV2	TRBD1	TRBJ1-5	CASSVGTGGNQPQHF	TGTGCCAGCAGTGTAGGGACAGGGGGTAATCAGCCCCAGCATTTT